This TCR beta chain derives from a study of blood T cell repertoires in COVID-19. About the study: The United States, Italy and Spain provided the acute and convalescent COVID-19 samples. T cells, B-cell-depleted T cells, or PBMCs supplied cDNA or gDNA.

V dropped 2 bases and J dropped 0 bases, with 12 bases sitting between them. Germline CDR1 MNHEY, CDR2 SMNVEV (reference sequence). CDR3 size: 16 residues. Original methodology: Reference gene primer amplification in the assay estimated nucleated cell counts. Here immunoSEQ multiplex PCR was the method, and the copy in TCRdb shows in-frame clones only, minus some. V, J and clone size derive from that table, while D and trimming were established from the DNA sequence. The sample records roughly 100,000 clones, 70% to 90% being singletons. Sequencing was performed on peripheral blood. This sequence originates from a human donor in a cohort sampled during active COVID-19. The chain is built from TRBV27 and TRBJ2-3, with a possible D match to TRBD2 (5 bases). CDR3 loop: CASSLGRELSTDTQYF. CDR3 DNA: TGTGCCAGCAGTTTAGGTAGGGAGCTTAGCACAGATACGCAGTATTTT.